This T cell receptor beta chain was captured in a study of radiation and T cells in renal cell carcinoma. The time point: baseline pretreatment blood. Treatment of the sample: 15 Gy SBRT to primary tumor, nephrectomy 4 weeks later. Libraries were prepared by immunoSEQ multiplex PCR; TCRdb keeps only in-frame clonotypes and omits some of them. In the table there are over 120,000 clones, 70% to 90% of which are singletons. This CDR3 spans 15 amino acids. Germline CDR1 and CDR2: MNHNS and SASEGT. The V end was cut by 4 bases, the J end by 6 bases, with 13 bases between. The specimen comprised blood, sampled from a patient whose treatment included radiotherapy and nephrectomy. The chain couples TRBV6-1 to TRBJ1-6; D unclear. The sequence derives from a woman aged 45-65 years with renal cell carcinoma. CDR3 sequence: CASSVPQAPNSPLHF. The CDR3 bases are TGTGCCAGCAGTGTTCCCCAAGCGCCTAATTCACCCCTCCACTTT.